This TCR beta chain came from a study of blood T cell repertoires in COVID-19. The protocol was immunoSEQ multiplex PCR, while the TCRdb copy is restricted to in-frame clones and leaves out a portion. The repertoire has about 130,000 clones, about 86% of them found once; the top ten carry 3.8%. V gave up 8 bases and J gave up 8 bases, with 7 bases separating them. CDR3 size: 10 residues. The germline CDR1 and CDR2 sequences are SNHLY and FYNNEI. The material sequenced was peripheral blood. This sequence originates from a woman in her fifties or sixties with acute or convalescent COVID-19. The genes are TRBV2 and TRBJ2-1; D unclear. Written as DNA, the CDR3 is TGTGCCAGCGGTTCGGATGAGCAGTTCTTC. It translates to CASGSDEQFF.